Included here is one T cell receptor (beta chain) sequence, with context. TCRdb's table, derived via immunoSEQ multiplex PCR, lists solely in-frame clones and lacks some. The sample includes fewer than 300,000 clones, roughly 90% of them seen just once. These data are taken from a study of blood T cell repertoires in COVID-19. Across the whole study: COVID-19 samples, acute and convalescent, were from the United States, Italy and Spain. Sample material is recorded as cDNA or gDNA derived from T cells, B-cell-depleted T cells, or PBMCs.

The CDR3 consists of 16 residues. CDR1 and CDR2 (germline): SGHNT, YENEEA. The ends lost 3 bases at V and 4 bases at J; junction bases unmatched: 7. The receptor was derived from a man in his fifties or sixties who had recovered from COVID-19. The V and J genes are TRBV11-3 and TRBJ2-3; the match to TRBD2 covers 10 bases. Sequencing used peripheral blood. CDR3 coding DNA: TGTGCCAGCAGCTTGGGGCTAGCGGGGGTCTCAGATACGCAGTATTTT. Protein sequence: CASSLGLAGVSDTQYF.